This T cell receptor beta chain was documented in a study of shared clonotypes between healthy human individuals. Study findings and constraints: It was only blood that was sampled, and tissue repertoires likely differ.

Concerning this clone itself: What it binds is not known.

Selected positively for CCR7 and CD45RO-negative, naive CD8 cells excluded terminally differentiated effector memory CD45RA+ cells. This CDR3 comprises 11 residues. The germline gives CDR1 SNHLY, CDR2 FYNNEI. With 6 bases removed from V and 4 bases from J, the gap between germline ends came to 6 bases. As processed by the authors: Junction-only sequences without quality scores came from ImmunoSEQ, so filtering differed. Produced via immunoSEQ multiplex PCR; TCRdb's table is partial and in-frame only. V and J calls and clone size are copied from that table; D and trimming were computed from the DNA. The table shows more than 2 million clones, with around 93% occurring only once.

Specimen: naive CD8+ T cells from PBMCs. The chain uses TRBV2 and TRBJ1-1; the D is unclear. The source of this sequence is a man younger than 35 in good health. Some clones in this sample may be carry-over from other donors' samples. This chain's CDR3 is CASRVGTEAFF. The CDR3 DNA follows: TGTGCCAGCAGGGTAGGCACTGAAGCTTTCTTT.